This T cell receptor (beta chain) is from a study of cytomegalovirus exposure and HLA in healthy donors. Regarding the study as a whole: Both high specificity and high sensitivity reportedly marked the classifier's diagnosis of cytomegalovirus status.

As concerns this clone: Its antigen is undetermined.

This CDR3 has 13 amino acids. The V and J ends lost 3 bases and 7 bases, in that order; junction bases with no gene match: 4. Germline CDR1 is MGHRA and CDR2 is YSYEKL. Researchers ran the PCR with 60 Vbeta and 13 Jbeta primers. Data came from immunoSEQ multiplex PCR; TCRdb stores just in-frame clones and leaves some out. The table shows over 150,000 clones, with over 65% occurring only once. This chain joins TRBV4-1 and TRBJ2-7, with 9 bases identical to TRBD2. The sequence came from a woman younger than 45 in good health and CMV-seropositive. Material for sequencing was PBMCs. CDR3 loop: CASSHSGSEEQYF. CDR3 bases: TGCGCCAGCAGCCATAGCGGGAGTGAAGAGCAGTACTTC.